There are many counts of the clone carrying this T cell receptor beta chain. The data originate from a study of T cells in Graves' hyperthyroidism and ophthalmopathy. The TCR beta CDR3 regions underwent amplification using RNA transcripts as the source. In the first-round RT-PCR of the TCR CDR3, the HTBI primer set was used. One entry per CDR3 protein, called by TCRdb with MiXCR from the multiplex PCR reads. Of about 700,000 distinct CDR3 sequences listed, roughly 15% are singletons. Input material: blood. This TCR came from a woman aged 18-29 years with Graves' hyperthyroidism.

The DNA of the CDR3 is TGTGCCAGCAGTTCTCTCCCCGGGACGAACACTGAAGCTTTCTTT. Translated, it gives CASSSLPGTNTEAFF. This sequence joins TRBV27 and TRBJ1-1; D might be TRBD1 (5 bases). This CDR3 contains 15 residues. V lost 4 bases, J lost 1 base, and 13 bases lay in between. Germline loops: CDR1 MNHEY, CDR2 SMNVEV (reference sequence).